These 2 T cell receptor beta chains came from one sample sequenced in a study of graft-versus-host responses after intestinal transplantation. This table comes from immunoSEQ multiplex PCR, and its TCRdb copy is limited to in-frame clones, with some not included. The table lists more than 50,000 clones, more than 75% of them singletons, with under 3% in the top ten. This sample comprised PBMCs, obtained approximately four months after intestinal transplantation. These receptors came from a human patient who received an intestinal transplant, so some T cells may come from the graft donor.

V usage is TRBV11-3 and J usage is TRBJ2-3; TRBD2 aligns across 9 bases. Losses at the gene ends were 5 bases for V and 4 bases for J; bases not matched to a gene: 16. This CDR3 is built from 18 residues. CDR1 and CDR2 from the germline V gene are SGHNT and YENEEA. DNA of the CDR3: TGTGCCAGCAGCCGTAAGGGCGGCGCGGGAGGGCCGTCAGATACGCAGTATTTT. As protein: CASSRKGGAGGPSDTQYF.

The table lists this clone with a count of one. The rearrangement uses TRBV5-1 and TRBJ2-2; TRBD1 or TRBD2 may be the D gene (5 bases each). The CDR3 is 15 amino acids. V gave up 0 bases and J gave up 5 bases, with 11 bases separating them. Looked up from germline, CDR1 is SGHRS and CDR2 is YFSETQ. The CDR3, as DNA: TGCGCCAGCAGCTTGGACCTGTGGGGGACCGGGGAGCTGTTTTTT. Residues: CASSLDLWGTGELFF.